The 23 T cell receptor beta chains below come from one sample, sequenced in a study of OX40 agonist ivuxolimab in advanced cancers. Repertoires were generated with immunoSEQ multiplex PCR, while TCRdb's copy carries only in-frame clones and drops some. Here the sample spans 90,000 to 95,000 clones, about 90% being singletons. This material consisted of CD4+ or CD8+ T cells sorted from blood, taken in a trial of the OX40 agonist ivuxolimab. These receptor sequences come from an adult with an advanced solid tumor such as melanoma, head and neck, liver or kidney cancer.

This clone is medium-sized (0.01 to 0.1%) in the sample. The gene calls are TRBV5-5 and TRBJ1-5; 8 bases fit TRBD1. The CDR3 loop spans 14 amino acids. The junction had 4 bases not matched to a gene; V was cut back by 4 bases and J by 4 bases. Germline V gene lookup returns CDR1 SGHKS and CDR2 YYEKEE (reference sequence). In nucleotides, the CDR3 is TGTGCCAGCAGCCGGACAGGGCCTAATCAGCCCCAGCATTTT. It codes for CASSRTGPNQPQHF.

This chain connects TRBV6-5 to TRBJ1-5, with 7 bases that match TRBD1. Germline V lookup: CDR1 MNHEY, CDR2 SVGAGI. Trimming removed 5 bases from V and 5 bases from J; junction bases left unmatched: 0. The CDR3 spans 12 residues. The CDR3 sequence: CASSDRDQPQHF. CDR3 nucleotide sequence: TGTGCCAGCAGTGACAGGGATCAGCCCCAGCATTTT.

This chain uses TRBV28 with TRBJ1-4; D is possibly TRBD1 (5 bases). From germline, CDR1 is MDHEN and CDR2 SYDVKM. Trimming pared 2 bases from V and 2 bases from J, leaving 15 bases between. The CDR3 has 17 residues. The CDR3 DNA follows: TGTGCCAGCAGTTTAATTGGGGACTCCCCGACTAATGAAAAACTGTTTTTT. This gives the protein CASSLIGDSPTNEKLFF.

V usage is TRBV28 and J usage is TRBJ2-3; TRBD2 matches 12 bases. This CDR3 spans 14 amino acids. The germline CDR1 and CDR2 sequences are MDHEN and SYDVKM. J gave up 4 bases and V 8 bases, and 4 bases lay outside the gene matches. CDR3 residues: CASLLAGGPDTQYF. The CDR3 nucleotides read TGTGCCAGCCTTCTAGCGGGAGGGCCAGATACGCAGTATTTT.

The chain uses TRBV9 and TRBJ1-4; 9 bases align to TRBD1. The V gene's germline CDR1 is SGDLS and CDR2 YYNGEE. V shed 4 bases and J 5 bases; nucleotides not matched to a gene: 6. This CDR3 contains 15 residues. The CDR3 coding sequence is TGTGCCAGCAGCTTGTTGGACAGGGGAAATGAAAAACTGTTTTTT. Translation: CASSLLDRGNEKLFF.

J is TRBJ2-3 and V is TRBV6-5, with D unresolved. The CDR3 runs 15 residues. The V gene lost 2 bases and the J gene lost 2 bases, with 11 bases spanning the gap. The germline V gene has CDR1 MNHEY and CDR2 SVGAGI. CDR3 in DNA: TGTGCCAGCAGTTACCGCAAGTCCCTCACAGATACGCAGTATTTT. It is translated as CASSYRKSLTDTQYF.

This chain joins TRBV2 and TRBJ2-4, with TRBD2 as a possible D gene (5 bases). Germline CDR1 reads SNHLY; CDR2 reads FYNNEI. The CDR3 loop spans 15 amino acids. Trimming cost V 3 bases and J 0 bases, with 9 bases left between them. The DNA of the CDR3 is TGTGCCAGCAGTGACGGGGTTCTAGCCAAAAACATTCAGTACTTC. It yields the protein CASSDGVLAKNIQYF.

The V gene is TRBV5-4, the J gene TRBJ2-1; 8 bases map to TRBD2. This CDR3 is 16 amino acids long. Germline-derived CDR1 and CDR2 are SGHNT and YYREEE (reference sequence). V shed 4 bases and J 4 bases; nucleotides not matched to a gene: 10. The CDR3 is CASSPRRVAGYNEQFF. CDR3 DNA sequence: TGTGCCAGCAGCCCTCGCCGGGTAGCGGGATACAATGAGCAGTTCTTC.

This sequence joins TRBV10-3 and TRBJ2-5; 10 bases are a match to TRBD1. V lost 0 bases to trimming and J lost 5 bases; unmatched junction nucleotides: 12. The germline V gene encodes CDR1 ENHRY and CDR2 SYGVKD. The CDR3 is 18 residues long. For the CDR3, the DNA is TGTGCCATCAGTGAGTCTATGTGGGACAGGGGTCGAGGGGAGACCCAGTACTTC. Translating gives CAISESMWDRGRGETQYF.

The chain combines TRBV6-1 with TRBJ2-7; D gene uncertain. Germline CDR1 is MNHNS and CDR2 is SASEGT. CDR3 size: 14 residues. Trimming stripped 4 bases from V and 4 bases from J, with 14 bases between. The CDR3: CASSADGSGYEQYF. The CDR3 nucleotides read TGTGCCAGCAGTGCGGACGGGTCTGGATACGAGCAGTACTTC.

The chain carries TRBV6-1 and TRBJ1-5, with D possibly being TRBD1 (6 bases). Trimming cost V 5 bases and J 3 bases, with 11 bases left between them. The CDR3 spans 14 residues. The germline V gene has CDR1 MNHNS and CDR2 SASEGT. Here the CDR3 reads CASSNRQDNQPQHF. The CDR3 DNA reads as TGTGCCAGCAGTAATAGACAGGACAATCAGCCCCAGCATTTT.

The rearrangement links TRBV5-4 to TRBJ1-5; possibly TRBD1 for D (6 bases). Looked up from germline, CDR1 is SGHNT and CDR2 is YYREEE (reference sequence). V was cut by 4 bases and J by 7 bases, with 12 bases left in between. The CDR3 is made up of 13 amino acids. The CDR3 sequence: CASSQGQRQPQHF. The CDR3 DNA reads as TGTGCCAGCAGCCAAGGACAGAGACAGCCCCAGCATTTT.

The CDR3 sequence is CATSPRELDTQYF. DNA of the CDR3: TGTGCCACCAGCCCGCGGGAGCTAGATACGCAGTATTTT. The chain recombines TRBV15 with TRBJ2-3; 7 positions agree with TRBD2. There are 13 residues in the CDR3. Germline V gene data show CDR1 as LNHNV and CDR2 as YYDKDF (reference sequence). The trim removed 5 bases at V and 5 bases at J, leaving 4 bases unmatched.

The V and J genes are TRBV18 and TRBJ1-1; D remains unclear. This CDR3 has 11 amino acids. Germline V gives CDR1 KGHSH, CDR2 LQKENI. Trimming took off 5 bases at V and 2 bases at J, with 3 bases between the two ends. The CDR3 bases are TGTGCCAGCTCAATTAACACTGAAGCTTTCTTT. Residues: CASSINTEAFF.

V usage is TRBV2 and J usage is TRBJ1-4; 9 bases are shared with TRBD1. The CDR3 is 13 residues long. J lost 15 bases, V lost 6 bases, and 11 bases had no gene match. From germline, CDR1 is SNHLY and CDR2 FYNNEI. The chain's CDR3 is CASSAGTGLRVFF. CDR3 sequence (DNA): TGTGCCAGCAGCGCCGGGACAGGGCTGAGGGTGTTTTTT.

The V gene is TRBV7-3, the J gene TRBJ2-2, with D perhaps TRBD2 (6 bases). This CDR3 spans 16 amino acids. The V gene's germline CDR1 is SGHTA and CDR2 FQGTGA. Trimming stripped 5 bases from V and 0 bases from J, with 13 bases between. In DNA form, the CDR3 reads TGTGCCAGCAGCCCGAACGGGGGAGCGAACACCGGGGAGCTGTTTTTT. Translation gives CASSPNGGANTGELFF.

This chain joins TRBV5-1 and TRBJ2-7; D unclear. Germline lookup yields CDR1 SGHRS and CDR2 YFSETQ. CDR3 length equals 13 residues. Trimming cost V 4 bases and J 1 base, with 9 bases left between them. The CDR3 sequence is CASSPEGSYEQYF. DNA for the CDR3: TGCGCCAGCAGCCCGGAAGGATCCTACGAGCAGTACTTC. Full variable domain (rest looked up from reference TRBV5-1 and TRBJ2-7): KAGVTQTPRYLIKTRGQQVTLSCSPISGHRSVSWYQQTPGQGLQFLFEYFSETQRNKGNFPGRFSGRQFSNSRSEMNVSTLELGDSALYLCASSPEGSYEQYFGPGTRLTVT.

This chain uses TRBV5-1 with TRBJ1-1; D not resolved. The CDR3 extends over 15 amino acids. Trimming took 6 bases from V and 1 from J, leaving 16 bases between them. The germline V gene encodes CDR1 SGHRS and CDR2 YFSETQ. This CDR3 is CASTLGISGNTEAFF. The CDR3 DNA is TGCGCCAGCACCCTGGGGATATCGGGGAACACTGAAGCTTTCTTT.

This clone came up a few times. The chain couples TRBV2 to TRBJ2-1, with D unresolved. CDR3 length: 16 amino acids. Germline V CDR1 and CDR2: SNHLY, FYNNEI. Deletions cut 6 bases from V and 0 bases from J, with 15 bases between. The CDR3 is CASSHPSRTSYNEQFF. The DNA for the CDR3 is TGTGCCAGCAGCCATCCTTCTCGGACCTCCTACAATGAGCAGTTCTTC.

The chain employs TRBV27 and TRBJ1-1; D may be TRBD1 (5 bases). Germline V lookup: CDR1 MNHEY, CDR2 SMNVEV (reference sequence). Trimming removed 3 bases from V and 1 base from J, with 6 bases in between. This CDR3 region has 13 residues. This CDR3 reads CASSFTGNTEAFF. CDR3 bases: TGTGCCAGCAGTTTTACAGGGAACACTGAAGCTTTCTTT.

The rearrangement joins TRBV5-1 to TRBJ2-1, with 11 bases aligning to TRBD2. The CDR3 totals 14 residues. The ends lost 4 bases at V and 6 bases at J; junction bases unmatched: 3. CDR1 is SGHRS, CDR2 YFSETQ, per germline. In nucleotides, the CDR3 is TGCGCCAGCAGCCCTACTAGCGGGAGCAATGAGCAGTTCTTC. This encodes CASSPTSGSNEQFF.

This clone was detected once. The chain couples TRBV28 to TRBJ2-1; 9 bases fit TRBD2. The CDR3 spans 16 residues. The junction had 4 bases not matched to a gene; V was cut back by 4 bases and J by 0 bases. CDR1 and CDR2 from the germline V gene are MDHEN and SYDVKM. CDR3 protein: CASSSAAGGSYNEQFF. CDR3 coding DNA: TGTGCCAGCAGTTCCGCAGCGGGAGGCTCCTACAATGAGCAGTTCTTC.

The chain combines TRBV7-9 with TRBJ1-1; the D is unclear. V gave up 1 base and J gave up 11 bases, with 11 bases separating them. Germline V gives CDR1 SEHNR, CDR2 FQNEAQ (reference sequence). The length of the CDR3 is 12 residues. CDR3 nucleotides: TGTGCCAGCAGCTTAGGGAGGGTCGGGGCTTTCTTT. Protein product: CASSLGRVGAFF.